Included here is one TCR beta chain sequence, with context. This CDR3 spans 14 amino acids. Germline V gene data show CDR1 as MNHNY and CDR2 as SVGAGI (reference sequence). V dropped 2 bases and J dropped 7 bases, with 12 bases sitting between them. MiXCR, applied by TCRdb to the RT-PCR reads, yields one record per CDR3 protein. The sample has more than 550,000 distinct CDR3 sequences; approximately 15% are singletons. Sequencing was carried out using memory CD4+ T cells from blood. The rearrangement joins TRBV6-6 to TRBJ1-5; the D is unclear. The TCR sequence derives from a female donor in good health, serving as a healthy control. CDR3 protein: CASSYRDQGQPQHF. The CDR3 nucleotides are TGTGCCAGCAGTTACCGGGATCAAGGACAGCCCCAGCATTTT.